A selection of T cell receptor beta chains follows, all from one sample in a study of regulatory T cells in long-lasting Graves disease. One entry per CDR3 protein, called by TCRdb with MiXCR from the multiplex PCR reads. The table lists about 430,000 distinct CDR3 sequences, approximately 15% of them singletons. The same sample was also studied in work on T cells in Graves' hyperthyroidism and ophthalmopathy.

The sequences come from peripheral blood mononuclear cells (PBMCs), collected at new diagnosis, from a patient treated with antithyroid drugs. The receptors come from a middle-aged woman with Graves disease. Both conserved end residues are part of each CDR3. A D gene is named only where the DNA matches it firmly. The size of a clone is reported for some rows only, either as once, few or many, or as a class for expanded clones.

TRBV11-2	NA	many	TRBJ1-3	CASSLDPSGNTIYF	TGTGCCAGCAGCTTAGATCCCAGTGGAAACACCATATATTTT
TRBV15	TRBD1	NA	TRBJ1-1	CATSRDRGQGGTEAFF	TGTGCCACCAGCAGAGATCGGGGACAGGGTGGCACTGAAGCTTTCTTT
TRBV27	NA	many	TRBJ2-6	CASSFVGGLSGANVLTF	TGTGCCAGCAGTTTCGTGGGAGGACTCTCTGGGGCCAACGTCCTGACTTTC
TRBV6-1	NA	many	TRBJ1-5	CASSERWEGRVQPQHF	TGTGCCAGCAGTGAAAGGTGGGAGGGCAGGGTACAGCCCCAGCATTTT
TRBV25-1	NA	many	TRBJ2-1	CASSEYQGLGNEQFF	TGTGCCAGCAGTGAATACCAGGGGCTGGGGAATGAGCAGTTCTTC
TRBV3-1	NA	many	TRBJ2-7	CASSQRGLDSYEQYF	TGTGCCAGCAGCCAAAGGGGACTCGACTCCTACGAGCAGTACTTC
TRBV6-2/TRBV6-3	TRBD2	few	TRBJ2-2	CASSYPTSGPNTGELFF	TGTGCCAGCAGTTACCCAACTAGCGGACCGAACACCGGGGAGCTGTTTTTT
TRBV19	NA	few	TRBJ2-1	CASQGGSSYNEQFF	TGTGCCAGTCAGGGGGGGAGCTCCTACAATGAGCAGTTCTTC
TRBV18	NA	NA	TRBJ1-5	CASSDQQGGNQPQHF	TGTGCCAGCTCAGATCAACAGGGTGGAAATCAGCCCCAGCATTTT
TRBV6-1	NA	NA	TRBJ2-5	CASSDTAWQETQYF	TGTGCCAGCAGTGACACCGCCTGGCAAGAGACCCAGTACTTC
TRBV6-1	NA	many	TRBJ1-2	CASSQPGHTLPSYGYTF	TGTGCCAGCAGTCAACCGGGACATACCCTTCCCTCATATGGCTACACCTTC
TRBV24-1	NA	NA	TRBJ2-1	CATRGPGNEQFF	TGTGCCACCAGGGGGCCAGGTAATGAGCAGTTCTTC
TRBV12-3/TRBV12-4	TRBD2	many	TRBJ2-7	CASGLAGGTYEQYF	TGTGCCAGCGGACTAGCGGGAGGGACCTACGAGCAGTACTTC
TRBV28	NA	many	TRBJ1-1	CASSPPGPKNTEAFF	TGTGCCAGCAGTCCACCGGGACCAAAAAACACTGAAGCTTTCTTT
TRBV3-1	NA	few	TRBJ1-2	CASSQEGGYTF	TGTGCCAGCAGCCAAGAAGGTGGCTACACCTTC
TRBV7-3	NA	many	TRBJ2-2	CASSLTGKNTGELFF	TGCGCCAGCAGCTTGACCGGGAAAAACACCGGGGAGCTGTTTTTT
TRBV6-1	NA	few	TRBJ2-7	CASRSRAILGEQYF	TGTGCCAGCAGGTCCCGAGCCATTTTGGGGGAGCAGTACTTC
TRBV12-5	NA	many	TRBJ2-2	CASGLSGSRELFF	TGTGCTAGTGGTTTGTCAGGTTCGAGGGAGCTGTTTTTT
TRBV9	NA	many	TRBJ2-7	CASSVKGTMLSPREQYF	TGTGCCAGCAGCGTAAAGGGGACAATGCTCAGTCCCCGCGAGCAGTACTTC
TRBV12-3/TRBV12-4	TRBD2	many	TRBJ2-5	CASSPAGPRETQYF	TGTGCCAGCAGCCCAGCGGGACCGAGGGAGACCCAGTACTTC
TRBV9	TRBD2	few	TRBJ2-7	CASSVDGLADYEQYF	TGTGCCAGCAGCGTAGATGGACTAGCGGATTACGAGCAGTACTTC
TRBV19	NA	NA	TRBJ1-1	CASSIGPGTTSEAFF	TGTGCCAGTAGTATAGGACCAGGGACAACCTCTGAAGCTTTCTTT
TRBV5-6	NA	NA	TRBJ2-7	CTSSLASSYEQYF	TGTACCAGCAGCTTGGCTTCGTCTTACGAGCAGTACTTC
TRBV2	NA	few	TRBJ2-3	CASGEYLTDTQYF	TGTGCCAGCGGTGAATATCTCACAGATACGCAGTATTTT
TRBV5-1	TRBD1	NA	TRBJ1-1	CASSMLTGATEAFF	TGCGCCAGCAGCATGCTGACAGGGGCCACTGAAGCTTTCTTT
TRBV7-9	TRBD2	few	TRBJ2-5	CASSLGGGRDRETQYF	TGTGCCAGCAGCTTAGGTGGCGGGAGGGATCGAGAGACCCAGTACTTC
TRBV10-3	TRBD1	NA	TRBJ1-5	CAISEVWTGDSNQPQHF	TGTGCCATCAGTGAGGTATGGACAGGGGACAGCAATCAGCCCCAGCATTTT
TRBV12-3/TRBV12-4	TRBD2	NA	TRBJ2-7	CASSLTSGTFEQYF	TGTGCCAGCAGCCTCACTAGCGGGACCTTCGAGCAGTACTTC
TRBV20-1	TRBD1	NA	TRBJ1-4	CSANRGLHEKLFF	TGCAGTGCAAACAGGGGGCTACACGAAAAACTGTTTTTT
TRBV11-1	NA	many	TRBJ2-7	CASREIANYEQYF	TGTGCCAGCCGAGAAATAGCCAACTACGAGCAGTACTTC
TRBV12-3/TRBV12-4	TRBD1	many	TRBJ1-1	CASREDRVNTEAFF	TGTGCCAGCAGGGAGGACAGGGTAAACACTGAAGCTTTCTTT
TRBV10-3	NA	few	TRBJ2-5	CAISESAGEIQETQYF	TGTGCCATCAGTGAGTCTGCAGGGGAAATCCAAGAGACCCAGTACTTC
TRBV28	TRBD1	many	TRBJ2-5	CASSLWGQGIETQYF	TGTGCCAGCAGTTTATGGGGACAGGGGATAGAGACCCAGTACTTC